This entry lists 21 T cell receptor beta chains sequenced from one sample in a study of patients and donors after allogeneic stem cell transplantation. TCRdb passed the RT-PCR reads through MiXCR, listing each CDR3 protein once. This table holds about 110,000 distinct CDR3 sequences, 35% to 45% found once. Input material: blood, either unsorted or a sorted T cell fraction (not recorded which). The receptors derive from a human donor who was either an allogeneic HSCT recipient or a stem cell or donor lymphocyte infusion donor (not recorded which). It is not recorded whose cells these are; they may come from a transplant donor.

This clonotype came up a few times. The chain uses TRBV6-6 and TRBJ1-2, with D unclear. CDR3 size: 14 residues. V was trimmed by 6 bases and J by 3 bases, leaving 14 bases between them. From germline, CDR1 is MNHNY and CDR2 SVGAGI (reference sequence). The CDR3 loop is CASSRHHSDYGYTF. The CDR3 bases are TGTGCCAGCAGCCGACACCATTCAGACTATGGCTACACCTTC.

V gene TRBV19 combines with J gene TRBJ2-7; no clear D gene. The V end was cut by 1 base, the J end by 0 bases, with 4 bases between. Looked up from germline, CDR1 is LNHDA and CDR2 is SQIVND (reference sequence). This CDR3 region has 13 residues. The CDR3 is CASSIAVSYEQYF. CDR3 bases: TGTGCCAGTAGTATAGCGGTCTCCTACGAGCAGTACTTC.

The chain uses TRBV6-2 or TRBV6-3 and TRBJ1-1; TRBD1 is a possible D gene (6 bases). Per germline, CDR1 MNHEY and CDR2 SVGEGT. The CDR3 covers 14 residues. Trimming removed 5 bases at V and 1 base at J, with 11 bases between. DNA for the CDR3: TGTGCCAGCAGTATCGACAGGAGGAACACTGAAGCTTTCTTT. Translated, it gives CASSIDRRNTEAFF.

This sequence joins TRBV2 and TRBJ1-4; perhaps TRBD1 as D (5 bases). This CDR3 spans 12 amino acids. V lost 7 bases, J lost 8 bases, and 11 bases lay in between. Per germline, CDR1 SNHLY and CDR2 FYNNEI. The CDR3 spells CASTGDGEKLFF. DNA for the CDR3: TGTGCCAGCACTGGGGACGGAGAAAAACTGTTTTTT.

In this sample, this clonotype turned up once. DNA of the CDR3: TGTGCCACCAGTGCCATACAGGGGGCTTCTAGCACAGATACGCAGTATTTT. This codes for CATSAIQGASSTDTQYF. The chain employs TRBV24-1 and TRBJ2-3; 9 bases map to TRBD1. From germline, CDR1 is KGHDR and CDR2 SFDVKD. The trim removed 5 bases at V and 0 bases at J, leaving 8 bases unmatched. This CDR3 has 17 amino acids.

The rearrangement links TRBV10-3 to TRBJ2-7; D possibly matches TRBD1 or TRBD2 (5 bases each). The germline V and J ends were trimmed by 5 bases and 0 bases, with 11 bases remaining between them. This CDR3 spans 14 amino acids. Looked up from germline, CDR1 is ENHRY and CDR2 is SYGVKD. Written as DNA, the CDR3 is TGTGCCATCAGTCACCGGGACGGCTCCTACGAGCAGTACTTC. Translation: CAISHRDGSYEQYF.

The V call is TRBV11-2, the J call TRBJ2-3; D call uncertain. Germline CDR1 SGHAT, CDR2 FQNNGV. Trimming shortened V by 1 base and J by 2 bases, and 7 bases separated the two germline ends. This CDR3 comprises 14 residues. DNA of the CDR3: TGTGCCAGCAGCTTAGGGAAGTTCACAGATACGCAGTATTTT. This gives the protein CASSLGKFTDTQYF.

The count of this clonotype is one. This rearrangement joins TRBV6-6 to TRBJ2-7; perhaps TRBD1 as D (6 bases). Germline CDR1 is MNHNY and CDR2 is SVGAGI (reference sequence). This CDR3 is 13 amino acids long. Trimming took 5 bases from V and 3 from J, leaving 11 bases between them. The CDR3: CASSTTGNYEQYF. DNA for the CDR3: TGTGCCAGCAGTACGACAGGAAACTACGAGCAGTACTTC.

The chain has TRBV7-9 and TRBJ1-1, with 9 positions matching TRBD1. This CDR3 has 19 amino acids. Germline V gene sequence: CDR1 SEHNR, CDR2 FQNEAQ (reference sequence). The ends lost 3 bases at V and 0 bases at J; junction bases unmatched: 14. CDR3 protein: CASSLYPPGQGVVNTEAFF. The CDR3, as DNA: TGTGCCAGCAGCTTGTATCCACCGGGACAGGGAGTTGTGAACACTGAAGCTTTCTTT.

This clonotype was seen ten or more times. This chain connects TRBV15 to TRBJ1-6, with D perhaps matching TRBD1 (5 bases). The V gene's germline CDR1 is LNHNV and CDR2 YYDKDF (reference sequence). The V end was cut by 3 bases, the J end by 0 bases, with 15 bases between. The CDR3 loop spans 18 amino acids. The CDR3 DNA sequence: TGTGCCACCAGCAGGTACAGGCCCAGGAGCTCCTATAATTCACCCCTCCACTTT. It specifies CATSRYRPRSSYNSPLHF.

The chain joins TRBV6-6 to TRBJ2-2, with 7 bases aligning to TRBD1. The CDR3 has 14 amino acids. The J segment lost 7 bases and the V segment lost 5 bases, leaving 7 bases of the junction unmatched. Germline V lookup: CDR1 MNHNY, CDR2 SVGAGI (reference sequence). Written as DNA, the CDR3 is TGTGCCAGCAGTAGACGACAGGGCGGCGGGGAGCTGTTTTTT. It encodes CASSRRQGGGELFF.

The chain uses TRBV2 and TRBJ2-2; possibly TRBD1 or TRBD2 for D (5 bases each). Germline CDR1 SNHLY, CDR2 FYNNEI. This CDR3 spans 14 amino acids. Trimming took off 7 bases at V and 1 base at J, with 10 bases between the two ends. CDR3 protein: CASTGTVNTGELFF. The DNA for the CDR3 is TGTGCCAGCACCGGGACGGTGAACACCGGGGAGCTGTTTTTT.

This clonotype was seen only a few times. This chain links TRBV29-1 with TRBJ1-1, with 10 bases aligning to TRBD1. CDR3 length: 13 amino acids. Germline trimming cut 7 bases from V and 1 base from J; bases unmatched to any gene: 3. CDR1 is SQVTM, CDR2 ANQGSEA, per germline. Here the CDR3 reads CSGDRGTNTEAFF. CDR3 nucleotides: TGCAGCGGGGACAGGGGTACGAACACTGAAGCTTTCTTT.

The CDR3 DNA is TGTGCCAGCAGCTTACTGAGTAGCGGTCAAGAGACCCAGTACTTC. Translation: CASSLLSSGQETQYF. V gene TRBV7-6 combines with J gene TRBJ2-5; TRBD2 is a possible D gene (6 bases). The CDR3 covers 15 residues. V lost 2 bases to trimming and J lost 2 bases, with 12 bases between them. Germline CDR1 and CDR2: SGHVS and FNYEAQ.

In its sample, this clonotype is medium-sized. CDR3 nucleotides: TGCAGCGACGGAGACGATAACTATGGCTACACCTTC. Residues: CSDGDDNYGYTF. The chain links TRBV29-1 to TRBJ1-2; D remains ambiguous. V dropped 7 bases and J dropped 1 base, with 10 bases sitting between them. CDR1 and CDR2 from the germline V gene are SQVTM and ANQGSEA. The CDR3 is 12 amino acids.

The chain couples TRBV9 to TRBJ1-1, with 7 nucleotides matching TRBD1. The ends lost 4 bases at V and 3 bases at J; junction bases unmatched: 12. Germline V gene data show CDR1 as SGDLS and CDR2 as YYNGEE. The CDR3 runs 16 residues. The CDR3 region is CASSQSPDRADTEAFF. In DNA, the CDR3 is TGTGCCAGCAGCCAATCCCCCGACAGGGCGGACACTGAAGCTTTCTTT.

V gene TRBV2 combines with J gene TRBJ1-5; 7 nucleotides agree with TRBD1. Germline CDR1 and CDR2: SNHLY and FYNNEI. The V segment lost 5 bases and the J segment 4 bases; nucleotides outside the gene matches: 5. CDR3 length equals 14 residues. DNA of the CDR3: TGTGCCAGCAGTTCCCAGGGGGGGAATCAGCCCCAGCATTTT. It is translated as CASSSQGGNQPQHF.

The table lists this clonotype with a few counts. At one end the junction does not follow the germline gene, possibly because of a read error. The chain employs TRBV7-7 and TRBJ2-1; possible D gene TRBD2, 6 bases. Per germline, CDR1 SSHAT and CDR2 FNYEAQ (reference sequence). The length of the CDR3 is 15 residues. CDR3 in amino acids: CASSLDAGPYNEQFF. The CDR3 region has the DNA TGTGCTAGCAGCTTAGATGCGGGACCTTACAATGAGCAGTTCTTC.

The CDR3 reads CSARRTALNEKLFF. In DNA, the CDR3 is TGCAGTGCTAGAAGGACAGCTCTTAATGAAAAACTGTTTTTT. V and J are TRBV20-1 and TRBJ1-4, with TRBD1 as a possible D gene (6 bases). This CDR3 is built from 14 residues. The germline V gene encodes CDR1 DFQATT and CDR2 SNEGSKA (reference sequence). V lost 2 bases to trimming and J lost 4 bases, with 11 bases between them.

This clonotype appeared a few times. J is TRBJ1-2 and V is TRBV18; possible D gene TRBD1, 6 bases. Germline CDR1 KGHSH, CDR2 LQKENI. This CDR3 is 13 amino acids long. V lost 3 bases and J 4 bases, leaving 9 bases between the germline ends. The CDR3 loop reads CASSPGTPYGYTF. The CDR3 DNA reads as TGTGCCAGCTCACCCGGGACACCCTATGGCTACACCTTC.

The chain uses TRBV6-1 and TRBJ1-4; no definite D call. Trimming pared 6 bases from V and 8 bases from J, leaving 13 bases between. The CDR3 runs 13 residues. Looked up from germline, CDR1 is MNHNS and CDR2 is SASEGT. CDR3 in amino acids: CASSGTRREKLFF. The DNA of the CDR3 is TGTGCCAGCAGCGGAACTAGGCGGGAAAAACTGTTTTTT.